These 10 T cell receptor beta chains share one sample of origin, sequenced in a study of T cells in Graves' hyperthyroidism and ophthalmopathy. RNA transcripts were the template for amplifying TCR beta CDR3 regions. During a first-round RT-PCR of the TCR CDR3, the HTBI primer set was used. Each CDR3 protein is one row after TCRdb ran MiXCR on the multiplex PCR reads. This table holds about half a million distinct CDR3 sequences, roughly 15% found once. Sequences were obtained from blood. The receptors here all came from a woman aged 30 to 39 with Graves' ophthalmopathy.

This clonotype was detected ten times or more. The chain joins TRBV6-2 or TRBV6-3 to TRBJ1-5; TRBD1 matches 8 bases. V lost 10 bases, J lost 4 bases, and 15 bases stayed unmatched. The length of the CDR3 is 16 residues. CDR1 is MNHEY and CDR2 is SVGEGT in the germline V gene. This chain's CDR3 is CAISNRGRSRNQPQHF. The CDR3, as DNA: TGTGCCATATCTAACAGGGGGAGGTCTCGAAATCAGCCCCAGCATTTT.

This clonotype was recorded many times. This chain connects TRBV19 to TRBJ2-1; 9 bases align to TRBD2. Germline V gives CDR1 LNHDA, CDR2 SQIVND (reference sequence). J gave up 5 bases and V 7 bases, and 3 bases lay outside the gene matches. The CDR3 has 13 residues. The CDR3 DNA reads TGTGCCAGTATAGGGACTAGCCACAATGAGCAGTTCTTC. Translated: CASIGTSHNEQFF.

The rearrangement uses TRBV6-2 or TRBV6-3 and TRBJ2-7; no reliable D call. The germline V gene encodes CDR1 MNHEY and CDR2 SVGEGT. Trimming stripped 6 bases from V and 6 bases from J, with 9 bases between. This CDR3 spans 11 amino acids. CDR3 in DNA: TGTGCCAGCAGCACGACGCTCGAGCAGTACTTC. This gives the protein CASSTTLEQYF.

The CDR3 nucleotides read TGCAGCCACAGGGCTTCTGGGGCCAACGTCCTGACTTTC. Its translation: CSHRASGANVLTF. The gene calls are TRBV20-1 and TRBJ2-6; TRBD1 is a possible D gene (6 bases). CDR1 is DFQATT, CDR2 SNEGSKA, per germline (reference sequence). CDR3 length: 13 amino acids.

This clonotype was observed a handful of times. V and J are TRBV6-1 and TRBJ2-4; 7 positions match TRBD1. Germline V gene sequence: CDR1 MNHNS, CDR2 SASEGT. This CDR3 comprises 11 residues. Trimming cost V 6 bases and J 7 bases; bases outside gene matches: 0. CDR3 in DNA: TGTGCCAGCAGGGACAGGAACATTCAGTACTTC. Amino acid sequence: CASRDRNIQYF.

This clonotype appeared a few times. V is TRBV30 and J is TRBJ2-5, with a tentative D call TRBD2 (5 bases). Germline lookup yields CDR1 GTSNPN and CDR2 SVGIG (reference sequence). V lost 5 bases and J lost 4, with 8 bases in between. The CDR3 has 11 residues. The CDR3, as DNA: TGTGCCTGGGCACGGGGAGAGACCCAGTACTTC. Amino acids: CAWARGETQYF.

This clonotype was observed a few times. The genes are TRBV28 and TRBJ2-2; tentatively, D is TRBD1 or TRBD2 (5 bases each). Germline CDR1 and CDR2: MDHEN and SYDVKM. V lost 4 bases, J lost 5 bases, and 11 bases lay in between. The CDR3 contains 14 residues. This chain's CDR3 is CASSSAGTTGELFF. Written as DNA, the CDR3 is TGTGCCAGCAGTTCAGCCGGGACGACCGGGGAGCTGTTTTTT.

This clonotype showed up many times. The chain is built from TRBV20-1 and TRBJ2-7, with 7 bases lining up with TRBD1. The germline CDR1 and CDR2 sequences are DFQATT and SNEGSKA (reference sequence). The V gene end was trimmed by 6 bases and the J gene end by 3 bases; junction bases not matched to a gene: 8. This CDR3 has 13 amino acids. CDR3 sequence reads: CSANRQGGYEQYF. The CDR3 coding sequence is TGCAGTGCAAATCGACAGGGTGGCTACGAGCAGTACTTC.

This clonotype was detected ten times or more. The chain is built from TRBV4-3 and TRBJ2-4, with TRBD1 identical over 7 bases. CDR3 size: 14 residues. The J segment lost 7 bases and the V segment lost 8 bases, leaving 11 bases of the junction unmatched. The V gene's germline CDR1 is LGHNA and CDR2 YSLEER. In DNA, the CDR3 is TGCGCCAGCTCAGCAGGGGGTGGTATCAACATTCAGTACTTC. It is translated as CASSAGGGINIQYF.

This clonotype was recorded many times. The V gene is TRBV6-2 or TRBV6-3, the J gene TRBJ2-7; D is uncertain. The CDR3 is 12 amino acids. Germline V gene lookup returns CDR1 MNHEY and CDR2 SVGEGT. The germline V and J ends were trimmed by 2 bases and 2 bases, with 4 bases remaining between them. For the CDR3, the DNA is TGTGCCAGCAGTTACGACGCCTACGAGCAGTACTTC. Translating gives CASSYDAYEQYF.